In this sample, the clone carrying this T cell receptor (beta chain) turned up once. This CDR3 has 14 residues. Germline CDR1 reads SGHNT; CDR2 reads YYREEE (reference sequence). The ends were cut back, 0 bases at V and 6 bases at J, with 12 bases in the middle. These data originate in a study of OX40 agonist ivuxolimab in advanced cancers. Libraries were prepared by immunoSEQ multiplex PCR; TCRdb keeps only in-frame clonotypes and omits some of them. The data show fewer than 20,000 clones, about four fifths seen once. This rearrangement joins TRBV5-4 to TRBJ1-2, with D perhaps matching TRBD1 (5 bases). This receptor was identified in an adult with an advanced solid tumor such as melanoma, head and neck, liver or kidney cancer. Sequenced material: CD4+ or CD8+ T cells sorted from blood, taken in a trial of the OX40 agonist ivuxolimab. CDR3 nucleotides: TGTGCCAGCAGCTTGGCCGGGGGTAGGAATGGCTACACCTTC. Translation gives CASSLAGGRNGYTF. Combining the CDR3 with reference TRBV5-4 and TRBJ1-2 gives the whole variable domain ETGVTQSPTHLIKTRGQQVTLRCSSQSGHNTVSWYQQALGQGPQFIFQYYREEENGRGNFPPRFSGLQFPNYSSELNVNALELDDSALYLCASSLAGGRNGYTFGSGTRLTVV.